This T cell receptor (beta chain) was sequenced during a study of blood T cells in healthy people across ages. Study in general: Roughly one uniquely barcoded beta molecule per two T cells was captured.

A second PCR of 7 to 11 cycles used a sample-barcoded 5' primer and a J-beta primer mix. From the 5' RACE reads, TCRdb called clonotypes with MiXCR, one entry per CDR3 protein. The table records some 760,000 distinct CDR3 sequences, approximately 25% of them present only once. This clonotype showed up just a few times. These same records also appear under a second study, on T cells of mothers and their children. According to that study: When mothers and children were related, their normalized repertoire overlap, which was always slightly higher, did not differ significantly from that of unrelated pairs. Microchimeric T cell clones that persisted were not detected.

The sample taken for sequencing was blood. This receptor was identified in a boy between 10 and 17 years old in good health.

Here the CDR3 DNA reads TGTGCCAGCAGTTACCAGGTAAACAATGAGCAGTTCTTC. Residues: CASSYQVNNEQFF. The V gene is TRBV6-6, the J gene TRBJ2-1, with no clear D. This CDR3 region has 13 residues. V was shortened by 2 bases and J by 5 bases, with 7 bases between the two germline ends. In germline, CDR1 is MNHNY, CDR2 SVGAGI (reference sequence).